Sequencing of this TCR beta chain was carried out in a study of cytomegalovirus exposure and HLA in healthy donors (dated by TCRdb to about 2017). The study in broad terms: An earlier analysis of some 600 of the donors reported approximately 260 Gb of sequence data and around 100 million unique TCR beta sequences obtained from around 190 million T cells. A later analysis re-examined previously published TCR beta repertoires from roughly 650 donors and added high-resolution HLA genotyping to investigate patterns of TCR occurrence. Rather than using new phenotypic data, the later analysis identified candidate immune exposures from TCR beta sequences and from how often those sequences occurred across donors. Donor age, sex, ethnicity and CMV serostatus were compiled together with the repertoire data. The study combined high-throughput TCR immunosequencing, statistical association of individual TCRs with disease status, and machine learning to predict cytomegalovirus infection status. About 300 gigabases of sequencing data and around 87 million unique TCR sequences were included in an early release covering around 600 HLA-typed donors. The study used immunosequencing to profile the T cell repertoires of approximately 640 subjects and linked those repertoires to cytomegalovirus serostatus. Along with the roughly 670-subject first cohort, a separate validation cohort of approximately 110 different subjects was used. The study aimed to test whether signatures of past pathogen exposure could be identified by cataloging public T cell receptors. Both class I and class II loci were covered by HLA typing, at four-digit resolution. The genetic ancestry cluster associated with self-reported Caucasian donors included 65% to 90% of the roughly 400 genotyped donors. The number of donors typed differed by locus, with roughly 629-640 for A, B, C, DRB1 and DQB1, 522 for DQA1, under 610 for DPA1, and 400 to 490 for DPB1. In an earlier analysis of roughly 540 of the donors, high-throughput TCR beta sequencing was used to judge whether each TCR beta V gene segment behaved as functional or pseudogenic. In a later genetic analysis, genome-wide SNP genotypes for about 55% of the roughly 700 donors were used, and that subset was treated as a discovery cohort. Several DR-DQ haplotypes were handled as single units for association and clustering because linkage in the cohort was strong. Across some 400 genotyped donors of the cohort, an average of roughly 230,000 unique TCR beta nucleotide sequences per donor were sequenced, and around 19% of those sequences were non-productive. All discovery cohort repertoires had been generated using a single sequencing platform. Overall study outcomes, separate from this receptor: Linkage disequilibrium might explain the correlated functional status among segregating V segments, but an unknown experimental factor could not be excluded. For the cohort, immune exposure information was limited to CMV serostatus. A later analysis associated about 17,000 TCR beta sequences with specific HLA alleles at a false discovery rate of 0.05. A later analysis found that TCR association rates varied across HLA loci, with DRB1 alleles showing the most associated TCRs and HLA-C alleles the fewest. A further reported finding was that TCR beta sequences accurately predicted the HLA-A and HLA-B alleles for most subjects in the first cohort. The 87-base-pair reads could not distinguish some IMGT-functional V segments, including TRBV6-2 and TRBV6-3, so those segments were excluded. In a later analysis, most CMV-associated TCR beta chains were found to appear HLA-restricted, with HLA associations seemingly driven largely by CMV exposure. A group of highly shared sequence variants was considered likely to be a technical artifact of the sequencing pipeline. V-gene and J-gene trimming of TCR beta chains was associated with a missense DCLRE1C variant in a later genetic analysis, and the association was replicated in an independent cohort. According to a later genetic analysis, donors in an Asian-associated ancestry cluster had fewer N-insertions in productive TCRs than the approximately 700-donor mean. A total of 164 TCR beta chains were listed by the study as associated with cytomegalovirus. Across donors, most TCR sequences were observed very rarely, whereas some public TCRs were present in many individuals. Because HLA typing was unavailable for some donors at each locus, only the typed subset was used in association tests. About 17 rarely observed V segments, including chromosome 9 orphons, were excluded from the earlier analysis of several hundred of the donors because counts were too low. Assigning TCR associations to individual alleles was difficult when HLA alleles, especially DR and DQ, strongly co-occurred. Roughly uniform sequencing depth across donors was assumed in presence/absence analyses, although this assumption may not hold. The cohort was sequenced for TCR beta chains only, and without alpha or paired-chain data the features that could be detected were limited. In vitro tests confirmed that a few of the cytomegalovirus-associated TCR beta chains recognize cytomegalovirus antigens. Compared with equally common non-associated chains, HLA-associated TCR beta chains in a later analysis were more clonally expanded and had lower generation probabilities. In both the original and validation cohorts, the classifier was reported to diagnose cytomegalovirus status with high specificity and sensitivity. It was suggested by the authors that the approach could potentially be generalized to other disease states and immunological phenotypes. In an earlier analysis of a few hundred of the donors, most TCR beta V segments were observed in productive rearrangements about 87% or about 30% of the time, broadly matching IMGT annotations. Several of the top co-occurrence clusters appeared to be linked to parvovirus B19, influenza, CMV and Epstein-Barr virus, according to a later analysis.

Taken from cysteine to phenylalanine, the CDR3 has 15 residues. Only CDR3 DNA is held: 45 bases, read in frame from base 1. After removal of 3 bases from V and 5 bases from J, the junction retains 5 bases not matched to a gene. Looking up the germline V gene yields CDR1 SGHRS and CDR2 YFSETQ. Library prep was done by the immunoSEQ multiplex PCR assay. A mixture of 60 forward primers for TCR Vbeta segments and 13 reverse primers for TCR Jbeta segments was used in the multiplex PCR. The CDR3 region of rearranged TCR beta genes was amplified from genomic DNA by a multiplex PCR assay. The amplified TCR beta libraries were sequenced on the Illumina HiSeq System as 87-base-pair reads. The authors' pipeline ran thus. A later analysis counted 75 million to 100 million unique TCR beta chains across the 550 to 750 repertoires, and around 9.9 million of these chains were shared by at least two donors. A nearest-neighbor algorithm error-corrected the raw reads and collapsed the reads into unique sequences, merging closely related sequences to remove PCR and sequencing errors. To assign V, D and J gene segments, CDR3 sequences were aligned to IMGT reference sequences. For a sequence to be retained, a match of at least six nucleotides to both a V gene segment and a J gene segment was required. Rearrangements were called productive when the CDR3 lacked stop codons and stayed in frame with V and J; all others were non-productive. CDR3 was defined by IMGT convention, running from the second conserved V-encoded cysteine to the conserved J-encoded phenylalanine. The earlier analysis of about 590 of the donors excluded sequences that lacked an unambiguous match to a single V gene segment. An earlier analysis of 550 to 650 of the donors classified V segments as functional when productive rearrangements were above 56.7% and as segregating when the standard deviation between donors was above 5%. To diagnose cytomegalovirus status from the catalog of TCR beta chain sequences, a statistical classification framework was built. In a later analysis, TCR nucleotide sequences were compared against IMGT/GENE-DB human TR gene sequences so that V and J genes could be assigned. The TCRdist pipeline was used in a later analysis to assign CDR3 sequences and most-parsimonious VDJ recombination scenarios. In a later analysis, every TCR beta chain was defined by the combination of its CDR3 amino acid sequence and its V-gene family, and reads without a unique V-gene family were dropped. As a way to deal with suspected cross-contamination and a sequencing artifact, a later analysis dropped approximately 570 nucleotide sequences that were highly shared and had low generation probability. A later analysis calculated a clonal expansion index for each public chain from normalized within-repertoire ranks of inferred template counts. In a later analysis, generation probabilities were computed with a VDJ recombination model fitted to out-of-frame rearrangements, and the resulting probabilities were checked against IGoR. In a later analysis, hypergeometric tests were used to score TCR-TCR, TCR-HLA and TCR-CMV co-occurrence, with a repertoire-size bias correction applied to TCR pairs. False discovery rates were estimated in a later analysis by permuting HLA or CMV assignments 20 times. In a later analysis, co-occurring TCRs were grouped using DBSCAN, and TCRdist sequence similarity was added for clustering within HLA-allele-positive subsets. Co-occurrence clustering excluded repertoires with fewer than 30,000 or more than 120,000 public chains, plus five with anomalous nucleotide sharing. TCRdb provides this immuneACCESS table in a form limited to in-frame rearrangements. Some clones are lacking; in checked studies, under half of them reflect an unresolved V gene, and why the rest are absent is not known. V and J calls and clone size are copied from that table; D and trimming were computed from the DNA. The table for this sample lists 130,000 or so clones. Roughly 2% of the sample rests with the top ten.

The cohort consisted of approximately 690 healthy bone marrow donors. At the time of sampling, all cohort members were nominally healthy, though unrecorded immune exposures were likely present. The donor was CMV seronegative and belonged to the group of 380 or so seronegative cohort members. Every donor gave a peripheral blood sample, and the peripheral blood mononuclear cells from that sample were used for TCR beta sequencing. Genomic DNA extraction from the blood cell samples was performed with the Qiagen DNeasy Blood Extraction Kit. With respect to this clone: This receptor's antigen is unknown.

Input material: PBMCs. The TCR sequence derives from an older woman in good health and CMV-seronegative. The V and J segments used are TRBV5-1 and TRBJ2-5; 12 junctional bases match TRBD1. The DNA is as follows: TGCGCCAGCAGCTCGGGACAGGGGGCATATGAGACCCAGTACTTC. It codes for CASSSGQGAYETQYF. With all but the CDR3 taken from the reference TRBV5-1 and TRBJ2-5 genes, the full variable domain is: KAGVTQTPRYLIKTRGQQVTLSCSPISGHRSVSWYQQTPGQGLQFLFEYFSETQRNKGNFPGRFSGRQFSNSRSEMNVSTLELGDSALYLCASSSGQGAYETQYFGPGTRLLVL.